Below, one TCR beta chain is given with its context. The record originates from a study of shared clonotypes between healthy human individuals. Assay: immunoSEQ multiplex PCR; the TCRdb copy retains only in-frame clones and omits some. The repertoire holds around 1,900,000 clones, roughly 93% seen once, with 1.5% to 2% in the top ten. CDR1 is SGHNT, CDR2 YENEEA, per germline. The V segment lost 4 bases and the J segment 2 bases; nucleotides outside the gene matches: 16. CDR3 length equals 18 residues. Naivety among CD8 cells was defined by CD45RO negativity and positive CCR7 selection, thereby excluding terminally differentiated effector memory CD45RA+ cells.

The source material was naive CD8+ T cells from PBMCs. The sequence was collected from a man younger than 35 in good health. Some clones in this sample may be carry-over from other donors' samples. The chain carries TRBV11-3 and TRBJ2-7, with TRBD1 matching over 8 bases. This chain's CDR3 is CASSWSRGPGQGTYEQYF. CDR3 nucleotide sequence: TGTGCCAGCAGCTGGTCACGGGGTCCCGGACAGGGAACCTACGAGCAGTACTTC.